This T cell receptor beta chain was observed in a study of cytomegalovirus exposure and HLA in healthy donors. In regard to this clone: Antigen: not known.

Germline V CDR1 and CDR2: LNHDA, SQIVND (reference sequence). This CDR3 spans 11 amino acids. Trimming removed 5 bases at V and 4 bases at J, with 6 bases between. In the PCR, 60 Vbeta and 13 Jbeta primers were used. Profiled with immunoSEQ multiplex PCR; TCRdb holds only in-frame clones, not every one. The data show tens of thousands of clones, about 79% seen once. Study-level points and caveats: Most TCR beta V segments were productive about 87% or about 30% of the time in an earlier analysis. Across donors, sequencing depth was assumed by presence/absence analyses to be roughly uniform.

This TCR was sampled from a man aged 60 to 69 in good health and CMV-seropositive. Sequencing used PBMCs. The rearrangement uses TRBV19 and TRBJ2-7; D is uncertain. The DNA for the CDR3 is TGTGCCAGTAGTTCCATGTACGAGCAGTACTTC. Its translation: CASSSMYEQYF. The full variable domain, its missing parts supplied by reference TRBV19 and TRBJ2-7, is DGGITQSPKYLFRKEGQNVTLSCEQNLNHDAMYWYRQDPGQGLRLIYYSQIVNDFQKGDIAEGYSVSREKKESFPLTVTSAQKNPTAFYLCASSSMYEQYFGPGTRLTVT.